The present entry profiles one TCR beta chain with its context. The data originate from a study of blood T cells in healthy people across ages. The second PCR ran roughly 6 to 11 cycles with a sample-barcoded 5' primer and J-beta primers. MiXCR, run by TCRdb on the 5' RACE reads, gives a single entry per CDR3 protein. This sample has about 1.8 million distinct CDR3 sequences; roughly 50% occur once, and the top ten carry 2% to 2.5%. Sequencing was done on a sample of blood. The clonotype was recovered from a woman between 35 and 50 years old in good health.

CDR3 sequence (DNA): TGTGCCAGCAGCATTCAGGGGGTAAACTATGGCTACACCTTC. Its protein is CASSIQGVNYGYTF. This chain links TRBV13 with TRBJ1-2; 7 nucleotides line up with TRBD1. From germline, CDR1 is PRHDT and CDR2 FYEKMQ (reference sequence). The CDR3 loop spans 14 amino acids. After removal of 5 bases from V and 2 bases from J, the junction contained 5 bases not matched to a gene.